The rows below give T cell receptor beta chains drawn from one sample of a study of control samples from healthy donors and cancer patients. Profiling relied on immunoSEQ multiplex PCR, and the TCRdb table lists in-frame clones only, not all of them. The data contain some 67,000 clones, just under 90% of them singletons. Source material: PBMCs. The receptors derive from a man between 60 and 75 years old with lung cancer. The CDR3 runs from the conserved cysteine through the conserved F or W. D genes are given only for firm matches. Size tells how often a clone was seen (once, few, many) or the class of an expanded clone, and some rows leave it out.

clone size	D gene	V gene	J gene	CDR3 DNA	CDR3 protein
-	-	TRBV7-9	TRBJ2-6	TGTGCCAGCAGCACGGCGGAAACTGGGGCCAACGTCCTGACTTTC	CASSTAETGANVLTF
-	TRBD1	TRBV7-3	TRBJ2-1	TGTGCCAGCAGCTCAGGACAGGGGAGAGGAAATGAGCAGTTCTTC	CASSSGQGRGNEQFF
-	-	TRBV29-1	TRBJ1-2	TGCAGCGTTGAGGAGGGGTCGGCTGGCTACACCTTC	CSVEEGSAGYTF
-	-	TRBV2	TRBJ2-5	TGTGCCAGCAGTGGGGGGCAGTCATACTCCCAAGAGACCCAGTACTTC	CASSGGQSYSQETQYF
once	TRBD1	TRBV19	TRBJ1-1	TGTGCCAGTAGTTGGACAGGGAACACTGAAGCTTTCTTT	CASSWTGNTEAFF
-	-	TRBV7-9	TRBJ1-1	TGTGCCAGCAGCTTGGAGGGGAACACTGAAGCTTTCTTT	CASSLEGNTEAFF
-	-	TRBV15	TRBJ2-2	TGTGCCACCAGCCGAGGCGCAGGGTCCGGGGAGCTGTTTTTT	CATSRGAGSGELFF
-	-	TRBV27	TRBJ2-5	TGTGCCAGCAGTCACAGGGGACTTGACGAGACCCAGTACTTC	CASSHRGLDETQYF
-	TRBD2	TRBV7-2	TRBJ2-3	TGTGCCAGCAGCTTAGTCCCTAGCGGGGGGGCAGATACGCAGTATTTT	CASSLVPSGGADTQYF
-	TRBD1	TRBV6-5	TRBJ1-4	TGTGCCAGCAGTTCGTCCCCCGGGACAGGGAGTGAAAAACTGTTTTTT	CASSSSPGTGSEKLFF
-	-	TRBV30	TRBJ2-7	TGTGCCTGGAGTCGGGGGAAGGACGAGCAGTACTTC	CAWSRGKDEQYF
few	-	TRBV24-1	TRBJ1-2	TGTGCCACCAGTGATTTTGGGCGGGGCTATGGCTACACCTTC	CATSDFGRGYGYTF
-	TRBD1	TRBV7-2	TRBJ1-2	TGTGCCAGCAGCCAGAGACAGGGATCCTATGGCTACACCTTC	CASSQRQGSYGYTF
-	-	TRBV10-1	TRBJ1-1	TGCGCCAGCAGCACCACAGTGAACACTGAAGCTTTCTTT	CASSTTVNTEAFF
-	TRBD2	TRBV4-1	TRBJ2-1	TGCGCCAGCAGCCAAGGTCGTTCAGCGGGGGAGAACAATGAGCAGTTCTTC	CASSQGRSAGENNEQFF
-	-	TRBV12-3/TRBV12-4	TRBJ2-5	TGTGCCAGCAGGTCGGGCCCGGTGGAGACCCAGTACTTC	CASRSGPVETQYF
-	-	TRBV6-6	TRBJ1-2	TGTGCCAGCACCACGACCACAGGTACTTACGATGGCTACACCTTC	CASTTTTGTYDGYTF
-	TRBD1	TRBV27	TRBJ2-6	TGTGCCAGCAGTTTTAGGGCGGGACAGGGGGCTGGTGGGGCCAACGTCCTGACTTTC	CASSFRAGQGAGGANVLTF
-	-	TRBV30	TRBJ1-6	TGTGCCTGGAGTGGGCAGGGGAAGGCCTATAATTCACCCCTCCACTTT	CAWSGQGKAYNSPLHF
-	-	TRBV6-5	TRBJ1-1	TGTGCCAGCAGTCGTGACAGTTTGAACACTGAAGCTTTCTTT	CASSRDSLNTEAFF
once	-	TRBV7-3	TRBJ2-5	TGTGCCAGCAGCCGGACTTCGGAGACCCAGTACTTC	CASSRTSETQYF
-	TRBD1	TRBV7-2	TRBJ1-2	TGTGCCAGCAGCTTTTCGGGACAGGCGTCCTATGGCTACACCTTC	CASSFSGQASYGYTF
once	TRBD1	TRBV6-6	TRBJ1-3	TGTGCCAGCAGGCAACAGGGGGCGAGGGGAAACACCATATATTTT	CASRQQGARGNTIYF
-	TRBD1	TRBV5-4	TRBJ1-2	TGTGCCAGCAGACCGGACAGGGAACTAGCTAACTATGGCTACACCTTC	CASRPDRELANYGYTF
-	-	TRBV24-1	TRBJ2-5	TGTGCCACTAGCCTGGGGGGGCGGGAGACCCAGTACTTC	CATSLGGRETQYF